The 4 T cell receptor beta chains in this list originate from one sample, sequenced in a study of cytomegalovirus exposure and HLA in healthy donors. The study ran its PCR with 60 Vbeta and 13 Jbeta primers. Clones were read by immunoSEQ multiplex PCR, and TCRdb kept only the in-frame ones, dropping some. Among under 300,000 clones listed, 84% were seen once. Specimen: PBMCs. Receptor source: a woman aged 40 to 50 in good health and CMV-seropositive.

V gene TRBV7-9 combines with J gene TRBJ1-1; D is ambiguous. The CDR3 extends over 11 amino acids. CDR1 and CDR2 from the germline V gene are SEHNR and FQNEAQ (reference sequence). The DNA for the CDR3 is TGTGCAACCAGGATGAACACTGAAGCTTTCTTT. This codes for CATRMNTEAFF.

The V and J genes are TRBV27 and TRBJ2-4, with D tentatively TRBD1 (6 bases). Germline lookup yields CDR1 MNHEY and CDR2 SMNVEV (reference sequence). This CDR3 region has 16 residues. Trimming cost V 2 bases and J 0 bases, with 11 bases left between them. CDR3 loop: CASSLGGQLAKNIQYF. CDR3 bases: TGTGCCAGCAGTTTAGGCGGACAGCTAGCCAAAAACATTCAGTACTTC.

This sequence joins TRBV4-3 and TRBJ1-2; D not certain. In germline, CDR1 is LGHNA, CDR2 YSLEER. This CDR3 has 16 amino acids. V lost 0 bases and J lost 2, with 13 bases in between. In DNA, the CDR3 is TGCGCCAGCAGCCAAGATCCCTTTCGGGGAAACTATGGCTACACCTTC. Translated, it gives CASSQDPFRGNYGYTF.

J is TRBJ1-2 and V is TRBV13; D ambiguous. Germline V gene data show CDR1 as PRHDT and CDR2 as FYEKMQ (reference sequence). V dropped 0 bases and J dropped 3 bases, with 14 bases sitting between them. CDR3 length: 16 residues. CDR3 loop: CASSLGREADYYGYTF. The DNA for the CDR3 is TGTGCCAGCAGCTTAGGGCGAGAGGCAGACTACTATGGCTACACCTTC.